The source of this T cell receptor (beta chain) is a study of T cells in Graves' hyperthyroidism and ophthalmopathy. Notes on the study in general: The model foresaw ophthalmopathy a median roughly 6 months prior to onset.

The ends were cut back, 3 bases at V and 4 bases at J, with 6 bases in the middle. Per germline, CDR1 DFQATT and CDR2 SNEGSKA (reference sequence). The CDR3 consists of 11 residues. This clonotype was recorded many times. Its matching antigen is unknown. Authors of the study amplified TCR beta CDR3 regions from RNA transcripts. The study used the HTBI primer set for a first-round RT-PCR of the TCR CDR3. Each CDR3 protein is one row after TCRdb ran MiXCR on the multiplex PCR reads. The sample includes about 610,000 distinct CDR3 sequences, roughly 16% of them seen just once. The receptor comes from a woman between 40 and 55 years old with Graves' ophthalmopathy. Sequencing input: blood. The V call is TRBV20-1, the J call TRBJ2-5, with no clear D. The CDR3 is CSASNRETQYF. CDR3 DNA: TGCAGTGCTAGCAACAGAGAGACCCAGTACTTC.